This is a list of T cell receptor beta chains from one sample in a study of beta chain features in type 1 diabetes. Profiled with immunoSEQ multiplex PCR; TCRdb holds only in-frame clones, not every one. Of about 180,000 clones listed, approximately 13% are singletons. Sequenced material: central memory CD4+ T cells from blood. Source of these receptors: a young woman in good health. The CDR3 runs from the conserved cysteine through the conserved F or W. Part of the rows lack a size; the others show once, few, many or a class for expanded clones.

CDR3 length,clone size,J gene,V gene,CDR3 protein
14,NA,TRBJ1-5,TRBV7-2,CASSLVSGNQPQHF
14,NA,TRBJ2-1,TRBV2,CASSETGSGDEQFF
15,few,TRBJ1-5,TRBV27,CASSLVFASNQPQHF
15,NA,TRBJ1-5,TRBV28,CASNRPSQFNQPQHF
13,NA,TRBJ1-1,TRBV27,CASRRTGPTEAFF
15,NA,TRBJ2-2,TRBV10-3,CAISEGTRRTGELFF
14,NA,TRBJ1-2,TRBV7-2,CASSLTRQPYGYTF
11,few,TRBJ2-5,TRBV12-5,CASGFEETQYF
13,NA,TRBJ2-7,TRBV10-1,CASSESTGGGGYF
14,few,TRBJ2-3,TRBV30,CAWSRVALPDTQYF
15,NA,TRBJ2-1,TRBV21-1,CASSLSLGVYNEQFF
13,few,TRBJ1-1,TRBV5-4,CASSLDWNTEAFF
12,NA,TRBJ2-5,TRBV30,CAWGRGRETQYF
19,few,TRBJ2-1,TRBV7-2,CASSAHVRGSGYGYNEQFF
17,few,TRBJ1-3,TRBV7-2,CASSPLQDRAGGNTIYF
14,NA,TRBJ2-4,TRBV6-1,CASSEGAAKNIQYF
15,NA,TRBJ1-5,TRBV30,CAWSTGFNSNQPQHF
13,few,TRBJ2-3,TRBV29-1,CSVETGGADTQYF
16,NA,TRBJ2-1,TRBV27,CASSTRTSGWNNEQFF
15,few,TRBJ1-2,TRBV7-9,CASSLLGGADYGYTF
15,few,TRBJ2-3,TRBV7-9,CASLDQRESRDTQYF
15,few,TRBJ1-1,TRBV9,CASSVALTGNTEAFF
13,NA,TRBJ2-5,TRBV10-3,CATSPSPQETQYF
13,NA,TRBJ1-2,TRBV7-9,CASSLTESYGYTF
11,few,TRBJ2-5,TRBV11-2,CASSKHETQYF
14,NA,TRBJ2-7,TRBV10-3,CAIKETGSSYEQYF
12,NA,TRBJ2-5,TRBV29-1,CSAKPTAETQYF
15,NA,TRBJ2-7,TRBV28,CASRLGGTSPVEQYF
15,NA,TRBJ1-2,TRBV7-2,CASSLASGEGYGYTF
12,few,TRBJ2-2,TRBV7-2,CASSFSVGELFF
13,NA,TRBJ2-2,TRBV28,CASSPENTGELFF
14,few,TRBJ1-2,TRBV28,CASSLGERVYGYTF
14,NA,TRBJ2-3,TRBV11-2,CASSGRQSTDTQYF
16,NA,TRBJ2-5,TRBV5-4,CASSPTLDSSHETQYF
15,NA,TRBJ2-7,TRBV28,CASSSQGLASLEQYF
15,few,TRBJ1-1,TRBV28,CASSSPSRQGEEAFF
16,few,TRBJ2-5,TRBV27,CASSHGLAGGQETQYF